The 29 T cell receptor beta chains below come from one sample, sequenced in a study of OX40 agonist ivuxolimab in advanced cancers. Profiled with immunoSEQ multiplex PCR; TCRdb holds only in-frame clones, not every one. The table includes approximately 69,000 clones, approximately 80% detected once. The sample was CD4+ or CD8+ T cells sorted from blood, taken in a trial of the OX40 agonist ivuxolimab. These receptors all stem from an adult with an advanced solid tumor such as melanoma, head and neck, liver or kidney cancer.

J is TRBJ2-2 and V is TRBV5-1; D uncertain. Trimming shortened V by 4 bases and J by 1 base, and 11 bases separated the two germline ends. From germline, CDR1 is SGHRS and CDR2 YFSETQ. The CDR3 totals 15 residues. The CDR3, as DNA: TGCGCCAGCAGCAGAGGACGTTGGAACACCGGGGAGCTGTTTTTT. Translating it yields CASSRGRWNTGELFF.

Written as DNA, the CDR3 is TGTGCCAGCAGCTTAGTGGGGGTTGGATACAATGAGCAGTTCTTC. Translating it yields CASSLVGVGYNEQFF. This chain links TRBV7-2 with TRBJ2-1; D is tentatively TRBD1 or TRBD2 (5 bases each). The CDR3 covers 15 residues. Germline CDR1 reads SGHTA; CDR2 reads FQGNSA. V dropped 1 base and J dropped 4 bases, with 11 bases sitting between them.

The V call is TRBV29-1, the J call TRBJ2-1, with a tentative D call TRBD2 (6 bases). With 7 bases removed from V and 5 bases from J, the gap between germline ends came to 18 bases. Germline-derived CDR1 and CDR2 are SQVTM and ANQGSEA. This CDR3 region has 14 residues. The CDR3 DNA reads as TGCAGCGCCCGGGCGACTAGTGGGCACAATGAGCAGTTCTTC. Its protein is CSARATSGHNEQFF.

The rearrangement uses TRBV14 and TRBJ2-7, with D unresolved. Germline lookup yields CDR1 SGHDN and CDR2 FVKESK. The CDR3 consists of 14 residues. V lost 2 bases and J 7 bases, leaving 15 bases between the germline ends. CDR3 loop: CASSQNHRPGEQYF. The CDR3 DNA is TGTGCCAGCAGCCAAAACCACCGACCTGGGGAGCAGTACTTC.

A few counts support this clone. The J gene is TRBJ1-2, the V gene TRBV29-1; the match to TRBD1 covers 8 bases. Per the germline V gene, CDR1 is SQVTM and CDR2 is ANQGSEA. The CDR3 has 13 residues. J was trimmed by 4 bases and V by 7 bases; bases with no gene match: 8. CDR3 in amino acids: CSASRQGTYGYTF. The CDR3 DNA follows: TGCAGCGCCTCTAGACAGGGGACCTATGGCTACACCTTC.

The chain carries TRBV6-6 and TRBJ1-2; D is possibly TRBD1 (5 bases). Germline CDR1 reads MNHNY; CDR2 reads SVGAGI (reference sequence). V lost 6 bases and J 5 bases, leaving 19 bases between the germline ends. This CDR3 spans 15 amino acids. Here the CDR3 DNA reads TGTGCCAGCAGCTACGCAGACGGATGGGGGTATGGCTACACCTTC. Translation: CASSYADGWGYGYTF.

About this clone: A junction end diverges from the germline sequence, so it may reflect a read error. CDR3 DNA sequence: TGCGCCAGCAGCCAAAGCCAAGCCATCTCTGGAAACACCATATATTTT. This translates into CASSQSQAISGNTIYF. This chain connects TRBV5-4 to TRBJ1-3; no definite D call. This CDR3 spans 16 amino acids. CDR1 and CDR2 (germline): SGHNT, YYREEE (reference sequence). Combining the CDR3 with reference TRBV5-4 and TRBJ1-3 gives the whole variable domain ETGVTQSPTHLIKTRGQQVTLRCSSQSGHNTVSWYQQALGQGPQFIFQYYREEENGRGNFPPRFSGLQFPNYSSELNVNALELDDSALYLCASSQSQAISGNTIYFGEGSWLTVV.

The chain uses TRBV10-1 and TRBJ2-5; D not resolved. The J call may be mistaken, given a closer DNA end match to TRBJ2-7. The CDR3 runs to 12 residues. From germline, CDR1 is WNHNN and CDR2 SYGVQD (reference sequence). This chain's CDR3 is CASSDNSYEQYF. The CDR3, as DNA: TGCGCCAGCAGTGACAACTCCTACGAGCAGTACTTC.

The CDR3 loop reads CASSSERTVIYGYTF. The CDR3 DNA reads TGTGCCAGCAGCTCCGAGCGGACTGTGATCTATGGCTACACCTTC. The chain is built from TRBV7-9 and TRBJ1-2; D uncertain. With 4 bases removed from V and 4 bases from J, the gap between germline ends came to 16 bases. The CDR3 is 15 residues long. Germline loops: CDR1 SEHNR, CDR2 FQNEAQ (reference sequence). The whole variable domain, filled in from reference TRBV7-9 and TRBJ1-2, reads DTGVSQNPRHKITKRGQNVTFRCDPISEHNRLYWYRQTLGQGPEFLTYFQNEAQLEKSRLLSDRFSAERPKGSFSTLEIQRTEQGDSAMYLCASSSERTVIYGYTFGSGTRLTVV.

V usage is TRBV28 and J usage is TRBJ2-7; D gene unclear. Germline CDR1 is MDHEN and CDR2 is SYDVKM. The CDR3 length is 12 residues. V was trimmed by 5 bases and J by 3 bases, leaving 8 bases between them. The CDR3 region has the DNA TGTGCCAGCAGTCTTCAGCACTACGAGCAGTACTTC. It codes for CASSLQHYEQYF. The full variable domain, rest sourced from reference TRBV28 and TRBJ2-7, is DVKVTQSSRYLVKRTGEKVFLECVQDMDHENMFWYRQDPGLGLRLIYFSYDVKMKEKGDIPEGYSVSREKKERFSLILESASTNQTSMYLCASSLQHYEQYFGPGTRLTVT.

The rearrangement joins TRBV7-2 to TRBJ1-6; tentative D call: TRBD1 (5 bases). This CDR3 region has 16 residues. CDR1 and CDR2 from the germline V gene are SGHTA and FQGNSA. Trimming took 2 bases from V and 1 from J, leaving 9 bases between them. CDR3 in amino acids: CASSLTGSSYNSPLHF. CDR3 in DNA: TGTGCCAGCAGCTTAACAGGATCATCCTATAATTCACCCCTCCACTTT.

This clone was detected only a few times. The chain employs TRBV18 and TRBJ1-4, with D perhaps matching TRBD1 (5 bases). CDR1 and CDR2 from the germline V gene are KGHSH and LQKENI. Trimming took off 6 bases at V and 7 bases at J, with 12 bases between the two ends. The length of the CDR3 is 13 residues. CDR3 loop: CASSEGIVEKLFF. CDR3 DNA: TGTGCCAGCTCGGAGGGGATAGTTGAAAAACTGTTTTTT.

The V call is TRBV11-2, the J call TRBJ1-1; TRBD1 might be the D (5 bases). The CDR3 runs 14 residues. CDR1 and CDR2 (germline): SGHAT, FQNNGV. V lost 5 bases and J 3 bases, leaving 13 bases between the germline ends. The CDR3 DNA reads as TGTGCCAGCAGCCGCAACCGGGGGGACACTGAAGCTTTCTTT. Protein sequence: CASSRNRGDTEAFF.

CDR3 sequence reads: CASSSGAGTPENIQYF. The CDR3 DNA reads TGTGCCAGCAGCTCAGGGGCGGGGACACCAGAAAACATTCAGTACTTC. The rearrangement joins TRBV11-3 to TRBJ2-4; D could derive from TRBD1 or TRBD2 (6 bases each). CDR1 is SGHNT and CDR2 is YENEEA in the germline V gene. V was trimmed by 4 bases and J by 5 bases, leaving 18 bases between them. The CDR3 contains 16 residues.

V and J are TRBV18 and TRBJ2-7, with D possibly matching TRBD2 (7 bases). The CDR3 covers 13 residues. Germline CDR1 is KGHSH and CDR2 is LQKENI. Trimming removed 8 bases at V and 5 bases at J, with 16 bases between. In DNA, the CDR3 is TGTGCCAGCGCGGGGGCCTCAGCGAACGAGCAGTACTTC. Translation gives CASAGASANEQYF.

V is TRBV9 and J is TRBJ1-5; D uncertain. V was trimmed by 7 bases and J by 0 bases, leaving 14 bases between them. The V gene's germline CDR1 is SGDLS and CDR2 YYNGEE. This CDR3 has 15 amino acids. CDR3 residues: CASGPGGYSNQPQHF. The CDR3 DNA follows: TGTGCCAGCGGGCCGGGCGGGTATAGCAATCAGCCCCAGCATTTT.

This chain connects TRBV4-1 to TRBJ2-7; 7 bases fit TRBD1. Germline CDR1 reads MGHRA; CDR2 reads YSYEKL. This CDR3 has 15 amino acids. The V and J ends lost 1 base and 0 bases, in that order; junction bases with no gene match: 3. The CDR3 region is CASSQGQGSSYEQYF. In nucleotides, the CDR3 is TGCGCCAGCAGCCAAGGACAGGGAAGCTCCTACGAGCAGTACTTC.

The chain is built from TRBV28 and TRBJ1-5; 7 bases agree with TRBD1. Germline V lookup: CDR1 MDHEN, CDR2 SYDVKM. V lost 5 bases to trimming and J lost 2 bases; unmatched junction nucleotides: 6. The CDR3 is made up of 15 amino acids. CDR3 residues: CASSKNRGGNQPQHF. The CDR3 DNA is TGTGCCAGCAGTAAGAACAGGGGCGGCAATCAGCCCCAGCATTTT.

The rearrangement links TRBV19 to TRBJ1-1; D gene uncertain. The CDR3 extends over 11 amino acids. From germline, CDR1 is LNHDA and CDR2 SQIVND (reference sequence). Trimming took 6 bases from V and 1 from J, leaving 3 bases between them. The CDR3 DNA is TGTGCCAGTAGCAGGAACACTGAAGCTTTCTTT. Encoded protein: CASSRNTEAFF.

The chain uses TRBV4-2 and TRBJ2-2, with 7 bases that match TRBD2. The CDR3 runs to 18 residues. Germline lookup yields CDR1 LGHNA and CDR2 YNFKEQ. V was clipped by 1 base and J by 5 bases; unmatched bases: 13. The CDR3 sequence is CASSQASLSGAGTGELFF. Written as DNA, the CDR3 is TGTGCCAGCAGCCAAGCCTCCTTAAGCGGGGCCGGTACCGGGGAGCTGTTTTTT.

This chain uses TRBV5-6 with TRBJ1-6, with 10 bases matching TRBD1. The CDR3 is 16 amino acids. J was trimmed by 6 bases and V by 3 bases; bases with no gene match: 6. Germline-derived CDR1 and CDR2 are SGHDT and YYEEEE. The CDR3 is CASSYDRGQVNSPLHF. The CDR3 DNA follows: TGTGCCAGCAGCTACGACAGGGGGCAGGTTAATTCACCCCTCCACTTT. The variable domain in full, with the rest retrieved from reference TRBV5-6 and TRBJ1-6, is DAGVTQSPTHLIKTRGQQVTLRCSPKSGHDTVSWYQQALGQGPQFIFQYYEEEERQRGNFPDRFSGHQFPNYSSELNVNALLLGDSALYLCASSYDRGQVNSPLHFGNGTRLTVT.

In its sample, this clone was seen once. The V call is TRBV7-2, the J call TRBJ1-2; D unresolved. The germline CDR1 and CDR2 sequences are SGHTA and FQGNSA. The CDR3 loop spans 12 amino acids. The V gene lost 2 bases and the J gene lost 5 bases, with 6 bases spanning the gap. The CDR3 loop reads CASSLFRYGYTF. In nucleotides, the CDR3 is TGTGCCAGCAGCTTATTCAGATATGGCTACACCTTC.

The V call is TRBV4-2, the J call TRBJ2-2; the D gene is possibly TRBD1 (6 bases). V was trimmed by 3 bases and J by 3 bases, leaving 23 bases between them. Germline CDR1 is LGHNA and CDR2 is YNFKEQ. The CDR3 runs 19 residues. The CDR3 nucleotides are TGTGCCAGCAGCCAGAAGGGTGGGACAAGTGATTCATACACCGGGGAGCTGTTTTTT. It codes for CASSQKGGTSDSYTGELFF.

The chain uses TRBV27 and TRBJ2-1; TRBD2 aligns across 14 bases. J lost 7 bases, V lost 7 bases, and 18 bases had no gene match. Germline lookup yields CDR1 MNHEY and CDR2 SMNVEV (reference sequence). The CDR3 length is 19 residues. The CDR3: CASKAPWGTSGGATNEQFF. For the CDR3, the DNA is TGTGCCAGCAAGGCACCCTGGGGGACTAGCGGGGGCGCCACGAATGAGCAGTTCTTC.

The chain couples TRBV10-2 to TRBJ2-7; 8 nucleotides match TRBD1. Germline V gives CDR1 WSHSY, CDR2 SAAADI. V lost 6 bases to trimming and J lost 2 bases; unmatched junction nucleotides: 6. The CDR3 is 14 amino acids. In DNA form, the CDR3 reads TGCGCCAGCAGCCTCGACAGGGGCACCTACGAGCAGTACTTC. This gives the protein CASSLDRGTYEQYF.

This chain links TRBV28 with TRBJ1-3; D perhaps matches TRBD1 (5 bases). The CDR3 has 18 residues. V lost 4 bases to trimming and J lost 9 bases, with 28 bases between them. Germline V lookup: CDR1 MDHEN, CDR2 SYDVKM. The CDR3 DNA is TGTGCCAGCAGTTCCGGTCCCTCCACAGGCCAGCAGATTGGCACCATATATTTT. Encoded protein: CASSSGPSTGQQIGTIYF.

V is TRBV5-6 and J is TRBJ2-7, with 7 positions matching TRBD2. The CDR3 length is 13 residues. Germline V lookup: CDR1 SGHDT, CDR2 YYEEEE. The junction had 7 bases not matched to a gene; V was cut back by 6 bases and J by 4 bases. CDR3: CASNLGGVYEQYF. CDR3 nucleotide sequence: TGTGCCAGCAACCTGGGGGGGGTATACGAGCAGTACTTC. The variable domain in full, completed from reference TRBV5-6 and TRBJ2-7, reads DAGVTQSPTHLIKTRGQQVTLRCSPKSGHDTVSWYQQALGQGPQFIFQYYEEEERQRGNFPDRFSGHQFPNYSSELNVNALLLGDSALYLCASNLGGVYEQYFGPGTRLTVT.

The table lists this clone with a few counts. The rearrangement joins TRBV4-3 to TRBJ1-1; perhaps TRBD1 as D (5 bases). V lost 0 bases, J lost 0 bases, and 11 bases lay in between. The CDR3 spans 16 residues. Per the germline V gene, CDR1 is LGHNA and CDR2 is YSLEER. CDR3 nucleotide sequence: TGCGCCAGCAGCCAAGATACAGGAACCGTGAACACTGAAGCTTTCTTT. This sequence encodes CASSQDTGTVNTEAFF.

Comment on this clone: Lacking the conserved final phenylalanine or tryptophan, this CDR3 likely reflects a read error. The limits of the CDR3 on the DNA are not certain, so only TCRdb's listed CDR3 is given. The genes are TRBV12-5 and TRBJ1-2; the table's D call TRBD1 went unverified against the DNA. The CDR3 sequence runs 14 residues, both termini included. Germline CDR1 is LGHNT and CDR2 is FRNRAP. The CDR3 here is CASGSGRQGRVETL.